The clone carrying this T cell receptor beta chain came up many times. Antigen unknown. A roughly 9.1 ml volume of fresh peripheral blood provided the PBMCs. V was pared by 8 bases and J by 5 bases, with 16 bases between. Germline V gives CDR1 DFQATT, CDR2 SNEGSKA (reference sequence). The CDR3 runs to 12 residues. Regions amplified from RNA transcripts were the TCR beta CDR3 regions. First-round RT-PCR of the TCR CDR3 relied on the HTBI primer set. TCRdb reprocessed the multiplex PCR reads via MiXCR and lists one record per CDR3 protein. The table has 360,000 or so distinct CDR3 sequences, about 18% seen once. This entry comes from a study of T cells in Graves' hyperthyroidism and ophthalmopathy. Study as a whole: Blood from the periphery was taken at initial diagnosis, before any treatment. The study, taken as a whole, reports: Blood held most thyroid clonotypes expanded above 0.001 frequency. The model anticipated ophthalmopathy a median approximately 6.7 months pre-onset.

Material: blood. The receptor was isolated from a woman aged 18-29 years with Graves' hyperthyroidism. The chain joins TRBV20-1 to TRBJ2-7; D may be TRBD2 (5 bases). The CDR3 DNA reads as TGCAGTCCCACCGCGTCCGGGAACGAGCAGTACTTC. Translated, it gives CSPTASGNEQYF.